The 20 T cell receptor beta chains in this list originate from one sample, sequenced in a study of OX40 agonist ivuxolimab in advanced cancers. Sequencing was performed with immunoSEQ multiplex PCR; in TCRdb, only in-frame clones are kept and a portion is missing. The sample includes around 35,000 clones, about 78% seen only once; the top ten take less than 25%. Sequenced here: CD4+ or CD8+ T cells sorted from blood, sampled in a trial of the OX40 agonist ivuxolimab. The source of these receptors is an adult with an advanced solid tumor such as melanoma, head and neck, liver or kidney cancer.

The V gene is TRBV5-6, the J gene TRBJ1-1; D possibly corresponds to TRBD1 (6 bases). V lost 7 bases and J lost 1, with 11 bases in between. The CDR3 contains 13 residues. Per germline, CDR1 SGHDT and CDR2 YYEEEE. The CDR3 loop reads CASGSGANTEAFF. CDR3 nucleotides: TGTGCCAGCGGGTCGGGGGCGAACACTGAAGCTTTCTTT.

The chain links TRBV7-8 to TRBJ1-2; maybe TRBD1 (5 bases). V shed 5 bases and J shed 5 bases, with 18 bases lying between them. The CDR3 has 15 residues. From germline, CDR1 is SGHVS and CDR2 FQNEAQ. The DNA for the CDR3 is TGTGCCAGCAGCCGGGGGTTTCATTTGCTTTATGGCTACACCTTC. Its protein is CASSRGFHLLYGYTF.

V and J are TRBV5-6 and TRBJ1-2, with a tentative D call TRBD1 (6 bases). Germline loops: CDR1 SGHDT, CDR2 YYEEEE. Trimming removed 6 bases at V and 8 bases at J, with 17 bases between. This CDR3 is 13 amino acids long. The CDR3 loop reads CASTPQGPEGYTF. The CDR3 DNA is TGTGCCAGCACCCCCCAGGGGCCCGAGGGCTACACCTTC.

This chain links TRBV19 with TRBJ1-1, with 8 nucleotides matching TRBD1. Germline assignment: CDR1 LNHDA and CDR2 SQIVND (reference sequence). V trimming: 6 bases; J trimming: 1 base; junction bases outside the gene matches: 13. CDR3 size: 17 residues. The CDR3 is CASRRAGQASGNTEAFF. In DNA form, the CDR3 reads TGTGCCAGTAGGAGAGCGGGACAGGCTAGCGGGAACACTGAAGCTTTCTTT.

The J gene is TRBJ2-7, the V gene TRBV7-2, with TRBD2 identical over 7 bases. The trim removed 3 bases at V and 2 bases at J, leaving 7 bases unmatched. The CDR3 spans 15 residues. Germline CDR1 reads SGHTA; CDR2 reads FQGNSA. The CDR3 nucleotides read TGTGCCAGCAGCTTGGCTAGCGGCGCGGCCTACGAGCAGTACTTC. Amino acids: CASSLASGAAYEQYF. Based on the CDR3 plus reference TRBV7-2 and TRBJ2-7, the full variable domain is GAGVSQSPSNKVTEKGKDVELRCDPISGHTALYWYRQSLGQGLEFLIYFQGNSAPDKSGLPSDRFSAERTGGSVSTLTIQRTQQEDSAVYLCASSLASGAAYEQYFGPGTRLTVT.

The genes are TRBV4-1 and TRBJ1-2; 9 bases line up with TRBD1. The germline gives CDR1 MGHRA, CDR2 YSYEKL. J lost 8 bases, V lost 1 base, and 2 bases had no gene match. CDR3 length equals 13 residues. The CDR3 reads CASSQGTGEGYTF. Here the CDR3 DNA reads TGCGCCAGCAGCCAAGGGACAGGGGAAGGCTACACCTTC.

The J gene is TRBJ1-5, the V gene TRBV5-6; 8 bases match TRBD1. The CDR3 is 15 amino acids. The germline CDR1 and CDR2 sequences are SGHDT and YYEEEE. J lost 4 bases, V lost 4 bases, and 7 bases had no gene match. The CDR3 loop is CASSRGQVENQPQHF. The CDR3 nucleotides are TGTGCCAGCAGCAGGGGACAGGTAGAAAATCAGCCCCAGCATTTT.

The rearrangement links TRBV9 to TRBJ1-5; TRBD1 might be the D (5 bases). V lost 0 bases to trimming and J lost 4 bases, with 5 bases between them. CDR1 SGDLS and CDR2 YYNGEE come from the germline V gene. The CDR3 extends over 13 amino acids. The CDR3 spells CASSVGQNQPQHF. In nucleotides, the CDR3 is TGTGCCAGCAGCGTAGGACAGAATCAGCCCCAGCATTTT.

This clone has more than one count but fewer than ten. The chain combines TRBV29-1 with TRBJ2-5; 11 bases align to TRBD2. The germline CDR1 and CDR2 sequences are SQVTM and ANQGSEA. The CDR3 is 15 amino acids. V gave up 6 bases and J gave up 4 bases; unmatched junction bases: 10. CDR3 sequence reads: CSVDSTSGDGETQYF. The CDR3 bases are TGCAGCGTAGATTCGACTAGCGGGGATGGAGAGACCCAGTACTTC. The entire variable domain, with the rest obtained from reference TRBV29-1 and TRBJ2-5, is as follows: SAVISQKPSRDICQRGTSLTIQCQVDSQVTMMFWYRQQPGQSLTLIATANQGSEATYESGFVIDKFPISRPNLTFSTLTVSNMSPEDSSIYLCSVDSTSGDGETQYFGPGTRLLVL.

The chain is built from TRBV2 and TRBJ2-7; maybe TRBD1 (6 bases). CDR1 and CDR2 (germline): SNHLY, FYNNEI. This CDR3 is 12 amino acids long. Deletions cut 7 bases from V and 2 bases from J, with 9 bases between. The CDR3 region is CASIGQPYEQYF. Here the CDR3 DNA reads TGTGCCAGCATCGGACAGCCCTACGAGCAGTACTTC.

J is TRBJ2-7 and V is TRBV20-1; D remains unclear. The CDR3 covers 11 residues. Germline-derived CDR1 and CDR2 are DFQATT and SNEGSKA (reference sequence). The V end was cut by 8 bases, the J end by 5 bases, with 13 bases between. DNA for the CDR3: TGCAGTTCGGTTGCAGCCAACGAGCAGTACTTC. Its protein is CSSVAANEQYF.

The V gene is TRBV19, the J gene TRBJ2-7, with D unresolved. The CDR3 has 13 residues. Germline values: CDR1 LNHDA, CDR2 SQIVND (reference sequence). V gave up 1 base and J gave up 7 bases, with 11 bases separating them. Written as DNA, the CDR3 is TGTGCCAGTAGTATAGTCCCCTTAGGGGAGCAGTACTTC. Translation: CASSIVPLGEQYF.

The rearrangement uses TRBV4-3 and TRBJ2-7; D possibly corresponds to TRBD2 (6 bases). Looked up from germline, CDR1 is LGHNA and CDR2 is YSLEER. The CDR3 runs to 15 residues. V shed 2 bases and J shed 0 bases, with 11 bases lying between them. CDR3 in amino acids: CASSQMTGGSYEQYF. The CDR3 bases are TGCGCCAGCAGCCAAATGACCGGGGGCTCCTACGAGCAGTACTTC.

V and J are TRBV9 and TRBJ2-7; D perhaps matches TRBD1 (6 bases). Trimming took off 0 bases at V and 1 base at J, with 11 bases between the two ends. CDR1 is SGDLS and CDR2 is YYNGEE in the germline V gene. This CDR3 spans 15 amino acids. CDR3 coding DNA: TGTGCCAGCAGCGTAGAAGGGACATTGTCCTACGAGCAGTACTTC. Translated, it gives CASSVEGTLSYEQYF.

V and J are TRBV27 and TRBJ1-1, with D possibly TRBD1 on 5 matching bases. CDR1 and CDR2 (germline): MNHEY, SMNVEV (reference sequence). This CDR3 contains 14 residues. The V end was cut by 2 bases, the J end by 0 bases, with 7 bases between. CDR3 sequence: CASSLGAVNTEAFF. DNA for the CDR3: TGTGCCAGCAGTTTAGGGGCAGTGAACACTGAAGCTTTCTTT.

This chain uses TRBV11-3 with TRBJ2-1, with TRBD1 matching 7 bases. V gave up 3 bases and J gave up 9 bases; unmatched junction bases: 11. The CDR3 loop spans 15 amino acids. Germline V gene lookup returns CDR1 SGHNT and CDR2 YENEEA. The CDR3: CASSFGGLPGGEQFF. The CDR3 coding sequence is TGTGCCAGCAGCTTTGGAGGCCTGCCAGGGGGTGAGCAGTTCTTC.

In DNA, the CDR3 is TGTGCCAGTAGTCCGGGACAGACCCCCACTAATGAAAAACTGTTTTTT. Encoded protein: CASSPGQTPTNEKLFF. The V gene is TRBV19, the J gene TRBJ1-4; 7 positions match TRBD1. The CDR3 has 16 amino acids. Unmatched junction bases numbered 8, after V lost 5 bases and J lost 2 bases. In germline, CDR1 is LNHDA, CDR2 SQIVND (reference sequence).

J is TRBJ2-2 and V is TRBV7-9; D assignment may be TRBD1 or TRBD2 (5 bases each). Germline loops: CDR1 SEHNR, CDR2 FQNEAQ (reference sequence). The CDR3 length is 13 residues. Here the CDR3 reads CVEGRQNTGELFF. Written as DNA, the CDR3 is TGTGTCGAGGGGCGGCAGAACACCGGGGAGCTGTTTTTT.

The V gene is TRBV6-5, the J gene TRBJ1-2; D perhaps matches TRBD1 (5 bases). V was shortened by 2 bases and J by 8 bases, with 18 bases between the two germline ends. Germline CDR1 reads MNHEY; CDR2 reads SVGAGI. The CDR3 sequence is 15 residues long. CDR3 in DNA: TGTGCCAGCAGTTACGACCTCCGACAGTGGGAGGGCTACACCTTC. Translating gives CASSYDLRQWEGYTF.

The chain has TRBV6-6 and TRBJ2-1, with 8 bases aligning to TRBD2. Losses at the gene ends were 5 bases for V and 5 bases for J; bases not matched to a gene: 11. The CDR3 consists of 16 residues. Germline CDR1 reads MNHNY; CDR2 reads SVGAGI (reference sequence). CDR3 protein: CASSPRAGVVDNEQFF. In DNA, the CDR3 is TGTGCCAGCAGTCCCCGAGCGGGAGTAGTGGACAATGAGCAGTTCTTC.